The source of this TCR beta chain is a study of T cell responses to AZD1222 COVID-19 vaccine. The protocol was immunoSEQ multiplex PCR, while the TCRdb copy is restricted to in-frame clones and leaves out a portion. The data contain around 120,000 clones, around 84% of them singletons. V was cut by 2 bases and J by 6 bases, with 14 bases left in between. Germline V CDR1 and CDR2: WNHNN, SYGVQD (reference sequence). The CDR3 extends over 14 amino acids. Study-wide findings and caveats: Nearly half of the spike-specific TCRs reportedly recognize variant regions that carry no mutations.

A note on this clone: Its antigen is not known.

This receptor was obtained from an adult in good health. The specimen was peripheral blood, collected on day 0 of AZD1222 vaccination. V is TRBV10-1 and J is TRBJ2-7, with D perhaps assigned TRBD1 or TRBD2 (6 bases each). CDR3 sequence: CASSEGVGGLEQYF. In DNA form, the CDR3 reads TGCGCCAGCAGTGAGGGGGTTGGGGGGCTCGAGCAGTACTTC.